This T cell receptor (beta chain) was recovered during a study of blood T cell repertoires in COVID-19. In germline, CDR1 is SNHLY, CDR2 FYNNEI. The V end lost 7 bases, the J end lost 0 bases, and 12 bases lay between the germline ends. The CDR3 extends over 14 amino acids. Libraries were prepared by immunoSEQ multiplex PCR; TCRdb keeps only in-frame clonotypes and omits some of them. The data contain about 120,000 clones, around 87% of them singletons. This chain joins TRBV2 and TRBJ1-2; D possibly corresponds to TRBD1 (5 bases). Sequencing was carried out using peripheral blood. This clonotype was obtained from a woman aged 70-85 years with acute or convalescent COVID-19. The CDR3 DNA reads TGTGCCAGCATTCAACAGGCAACTAACTATGGCTACACCTTC. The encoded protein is CASIQQATNYGYTF.